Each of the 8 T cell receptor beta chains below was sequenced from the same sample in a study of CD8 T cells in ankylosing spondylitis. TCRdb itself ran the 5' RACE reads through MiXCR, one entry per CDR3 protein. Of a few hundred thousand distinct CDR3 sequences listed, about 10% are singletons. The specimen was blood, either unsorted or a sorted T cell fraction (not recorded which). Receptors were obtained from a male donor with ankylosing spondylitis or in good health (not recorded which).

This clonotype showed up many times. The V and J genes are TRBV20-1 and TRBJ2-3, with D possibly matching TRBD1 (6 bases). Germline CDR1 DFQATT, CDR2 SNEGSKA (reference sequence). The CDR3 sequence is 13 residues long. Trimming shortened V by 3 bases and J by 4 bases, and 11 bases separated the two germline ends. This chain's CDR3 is CSASTRGPDTQYF. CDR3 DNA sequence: TGCAGTGCTAGTACCAGGGGCCCAGATACGCAGTATTTT.

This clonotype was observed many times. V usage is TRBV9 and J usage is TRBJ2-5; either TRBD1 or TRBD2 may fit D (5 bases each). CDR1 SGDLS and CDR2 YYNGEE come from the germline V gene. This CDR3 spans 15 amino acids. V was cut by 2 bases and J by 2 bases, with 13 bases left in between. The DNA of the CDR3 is TGTGCCAGCAGCGTTTTCGGGACGGAACAAGAGACCCAGTACTTC. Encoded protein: CASSVFGTEQETQYF.

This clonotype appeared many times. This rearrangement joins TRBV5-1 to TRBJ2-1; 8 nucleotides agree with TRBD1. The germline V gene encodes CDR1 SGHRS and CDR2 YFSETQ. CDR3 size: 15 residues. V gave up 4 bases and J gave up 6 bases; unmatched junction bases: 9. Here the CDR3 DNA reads TGCGCCAGCAGCCCAGGACAGGGCGCGGTCAATGAGCAGTTCTTC. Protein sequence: CASSPGQGAVNEQFF.

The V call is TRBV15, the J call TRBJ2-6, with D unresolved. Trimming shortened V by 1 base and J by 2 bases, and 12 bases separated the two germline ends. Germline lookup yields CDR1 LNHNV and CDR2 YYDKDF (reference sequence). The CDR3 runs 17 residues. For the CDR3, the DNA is TGTGCCACCAGCAGAGGCCTGGGCCGACCTGGGGCCAACGTCCTGACTTTC. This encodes CATSRGLGRPGANVLTF.

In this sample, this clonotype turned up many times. CDR3 nucleotides: TGCAGTGCCATAAAGACAGGGTCCCACGAGCAGTACTTC. Its translation is CSAIKTGSHEQYF. The chain joins TRBV20-1 to TRBJ2-7; 7 nucleotides line up with TRBD1. Germline CDR1 and CDR2: DFQATT and SNEGSKA (reference sequence). V shed 6 bases, J shed 5 bases, and the junction held 10 bases outside the gene matches. The length of the CDR3 is 13 residues.

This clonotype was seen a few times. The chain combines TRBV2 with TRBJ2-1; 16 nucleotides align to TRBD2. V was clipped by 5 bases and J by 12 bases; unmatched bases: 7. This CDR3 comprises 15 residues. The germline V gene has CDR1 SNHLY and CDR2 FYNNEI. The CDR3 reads CASSSGTSGGARQFF. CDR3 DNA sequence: TGTGCCAGCAGTTCCGGGACTAGCGGGGGGGCACGGCAGTTCTTC.

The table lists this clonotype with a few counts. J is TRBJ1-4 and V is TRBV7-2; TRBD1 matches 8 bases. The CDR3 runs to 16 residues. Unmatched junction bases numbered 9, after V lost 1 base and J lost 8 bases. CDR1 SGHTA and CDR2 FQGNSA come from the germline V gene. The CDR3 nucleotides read TGTGCCAGCAGCTTAGGAGGACAGGGACGGGGCGAAAAACTGTTTTTT. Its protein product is CASSLGGQGRGEKLFF.

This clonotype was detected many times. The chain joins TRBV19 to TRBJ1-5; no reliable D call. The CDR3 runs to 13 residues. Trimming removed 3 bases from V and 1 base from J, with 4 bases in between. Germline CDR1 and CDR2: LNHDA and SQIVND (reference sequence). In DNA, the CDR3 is TGTGCCAGTAGTATGGGGAGCAATCAGCCCCAGCATTTT. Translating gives CASSMGSNQPQHF.